This passage covers 5 T cell receptor beta chains from one sample sequenced in a study of blood T cells in healthy people across ages. A second about 7 to 12 cycle PCR used barcoded and J-beta primers. TCRdb redid the calling of the 5' RACE reads with MiXCR, one entry per CDR3 protein. The data hold about 730,000 distinct CDR3 sequences, with roughly 45% observed a single time. Sequencing input: blood. These receptors all stem from a woman aged 55-70 years in good health.

This clonotype occurred many times. The chain recombines TRBV7-3 with TRBJ2-1; 7 bases are a match to TRBD2. V lost 3 bases to trimming and J lost 4 bases; unmatched junction nucleotides: 6. Germline V CDR1 and CDR2: SGHTA, FQGTGA. CDR3 size: 15 residues. The CDR3 DNA is TGTGCCAGCAGCTTGGGCGGGAGATCTTACAATGAGCAGTTCTTC. This encodes CASSLGGRSYNEQFF.

On this clonotype itself: Germline is not matched at one junction end, which may reflect a read error. The CDR3, as DNA: TGTGCCAGCAGCTTAGAGAAATACACAGATAAGCAGTATTTT. It codes for CASSLEKYTDKQYF. The chain combines TRBV7-3 with TRBJ2-3; no clear D gene. This CDR3 is 14 amino acids long. Germline V gene data show CDR1 as SGHTA and CDR2 as FQGTGA.

This clonotype was counted many times. The chain couples TRBV18 to TRBJ1-2; perhaps TRBD1 as D (5 bases). Deletions cut 3 bases from V and 5 bases from J, with 13 bases between. This CDR3 comprises 14 residues. Germline CDR1 is KGHSH and CDR2 is LQKENI. The CDR3 is CASSPEGLGYGYTF. CDR3 DNA sequence: TGTGCCAGCTCACCTGAGGGGCTCGGGTATGGCTACACCTTC.

CDR3 DNA sequence: TGTGCCAGCAGTGAGCAAAACATTCAGTACTTC. Residues: CASSEQNIQYF. The rearrangement uses TRBV2 and TRBJ2-4; D gene uncertain. Looked up from germline, CDR1 is SNHLY and CDR2 is FYNNEI. This CDR3 has 11 residues. Trimming cost V 3 bases and J 5 bases, with 2 bases left between them.

This clonotype has a handful of counts. V usage is TRBV5-1 and J usage is TRBJ2-5, with D perhaps TRBD1 or TRBD2 (5 bases each). V was cut by 4 bases and J by 5 bases, with 18 bases left in between. Germline V CDR1 and CDR2: SGHRS, YFSETQ. The CDR3 sequence is 15 residues long. The CDR3 loop reads CASSEGVTGGETQYF. As DNA, the CDR3 is TGCGCCAGCAGCGAAGGCGTCACAGGCGGGGAGACCCAGTACTTC.